The 5 T cell receptor beta chains reported below all come from one sample, sequenced in a study of blood T cell repertoires in COVID-19. Sequencing used immunoSEQ multiplex PCR; TCRdb keeps in-frame clones, though not all of them. The sample contains 95,000 to 150,000 clones, 85% to 90% of which appear only once. The specimen sequenced was peripheral blood. All receptors come from a man aged 70 or older with active or convalescent COVID-19.

For the CDR3, the DNA is TGCAGCGCGCGCCCCACCGGGACAGGGTCCTACGAGCAGTACTTC. This encodes CSARPTGTGSYEQYF. V is TRBV29-1 and J is TRBJ2-7; 9 bases align to TRBD1. The V and J ends lost 7 bases and 1 base, in that order; junction bases with no gene match: 11. CDR3 length: 15 residues. Germline V gene lookup returns CDR1 SQVTM and CDR2 ANQGSEA.

About this clone: In the same sample, other DNA sequences code for this CDR3. This rearrangement joins TRBV5-1 to TRBJ2-1, with 11 bases fitting TRBD2. Germline CDR1 and CDR2: SGHRS and YFSETQ. V shed 3 bases and J 7 bases; nucleotides not matched to a gene: 6. This CDR3 is 15 amino acids long. CDR3 bases: TGCGCCAGCAGCTCAACTAGCGGGAGTTGGAATGAGCAGTTCTTC. Residues: CASSSTSGSWNEQFF.

This chain uses TRBV11-3 with TRBJ2-2; 11 nucleotides align to TRBD2. Germline CDR1 reads SGHNT; CDR2 reads YENEEA. This CDR3 is 18 amino acids long. V lost 3 bases and J lost 1; bases outside the gene matches: 7. The CDR3 coding sequence is TGTGCCAGCAGCTTCTCCCTAGCGGGAGGCCTGAACACCGGGGAGCTGTTTTTT. Encoded protein: CASSFSLAGGLNTGELFF.

This clone was seen a single time. The chain has TRBV28 and TRBJ2-7, with a possible D match to TRBD1 (6 bases). Trimming took off 8 bases at V and 0 bases at J, with 17 bases between the two ends. The CDR3 runs to 15 residues. The germline V gene has CDR1 MDHEN and CDR2 SYDVKM. CDR3 nucleotides: TGTGCCAGCGTTGATCAGGGGATTACCTCCTACGAGCAGTACTTC. Amino acids: CASVDQGITSYEQYF.

The genes are TRBV5-1 and TRBJ1-2, with unresolved D. Germline V CDR1 and CDR2: SGHRS, YFSETQ. The CDR3 totals 12 residues. Trimming shortened V by 4 bases and J by 8 bases, and 12 bases separated the two germline ends. The CDR3 nucleotides are TGCGCCAGCAGCGCCCTCTCTGGCGGCTACACCTTC. Translated, it gives CASSALSGGYTF.